This T cell receptor (beta chain) was recorded in a study of OX40 agonist ivuxolimab in advanced cancers. Overall study: Prior anti-PD-1, anti-PD-L1 or anti-CTLA-4 therapy was allowed; 40% had some. Findings of the study overall: Circulating CD4+ and CD8+ T cells showed clonal expansion by week 6 at 0.1 to 3.0 mg/kg. Researchers report that CD8+ T cells had, on average, more expanded clones than CD4+.

Assay used: immunoSEQ multiplex PCR; TCRdb lists only in-frame clones, some missing. This repertoire shows 70,000 or so clones, roughly 90% found once; its top ten account for about 2.1%. Germline assignment: CDR1 SEHNR and CDR2 FQNEAQ (reference sequence). The length of the CDR3 is 14 residues. V lost 5 bases to trimming and J lost 8 bases; unmatched junction nucleotides: 11. On this clone itself: What it binds is not known.

This receptor was taken from an adult with an advanced solid tumor such as melanoma, head and neck, liver or kidney cancer. The source material was CD4+ or CD8+ T cells sorted from blood, sampled in a trial of the OX40 agonist ivuxolimab. V and J are TRBV7-9 and TRBJ1-2; 7 positions match TRBD1. This CDR3 reads CASSPLQGSLGYTF. As DNA, the CDR3 is TGTGCCAGCAGCCCTTTACAGGGGTCCCTGGGCTACACCTTC. The full variable domain, with the rest looked up from reference TRBV7-9 and TRBJ1-2, is DTGVSQNPRHKITKRGQNVTFRCDPISEHNRLYWYRQTLGQGPEFLTYFQNEAQLEKSRLLSDRFSAERPKGSFSTLEIQRTEQGDSAMYLCASSPLQGSLGYTFGSGTRLTVV.